Shown below are 18 T cell receptor beta chains from a single sample sequenced in a study of regulatory T cells in long-lasting Graves disease. iRepertoire HTBI primers and Arm-PCR of CDR3 regions built TCR beta libraries. TCRdb used MiXCR to reprocess the multiplex PCR reads, holding one entry per CDR3 protein. The data show 400,000 to 500,000 distinct CDR3 sequences, 20% to 25% seen once. Time point given: persistent/refractory GD, antithyroid drugs over 5 years with positive TRAb. PBMC RNA served as the TCR library source. Here the sequenced sample was peripheral blood mononuclear cells (PBMCs), taken when the disease was refractory, from a patient treated with antithyroid drugs. The receptors were sampled from a female donor with Graves disease.

The chain couples TRBV29-1 to TRBJ1-1; the match to TRBD1 covers 9 bases. This CDR3 has 13 residues. The germline V gene encodes CDR1 SQVTM and CDR2 ANQGSEA. The V segment lost 6 bases and the J segment 11 bases; nucleotides outside the gene matches: 13. In DNA form, the CDR3 reads TGCAGCGTGCGGCTAGGGACAGGGCGGGAGGCTTTCTTT. Residues: CSVRLGTGREAFF. Filled out from reference TRBV29-1 and TRBJ1-1, the complete variable domain reads SAVISQKPSRDICQRGTSLTIQCQVDSQVTMMFWYRQQPGQSLTLIATANQGSEATYESGFVIDKFPISRPNLTFSTLTVSNMSPEDSSIYLCSVRLGTGREAFFGQGTRLTVV.

This clonotype has only a few counts. The chain couples TRBV7-2 to TRBJ1-4, with 9 bases fitting TRBD1. The CDR3 has 13 amino acids. In germline, CDR1 is SGHTA, CDR2 FQGNSA. V was clipped by 10 bases and J by 8 bases; unmatched bases: 8. This CDR3 is CAIRTGEREKLFF. The CDR3 region has the DNA TGTGCCATCCGGACAGGGGAAAGAGAAAAACTGTTTTTT. Full variable domain (remainder filled in from reference TRBV7-2 and TRBJ1-4): GAGVSQSPSNKVTEKGKDVELRCDPISGHTALYWYRQSLGQGLEFLIYFQGNSAPDKSGLPSDRFSAERTGGSVSTLTIQRTQQEDSAVYLCAIRTGEREKLFFGSGTQLSVL.

The chain has TRBV29-1 and TRBJ2-7; D might be TRBD1 or TRBD2, each matching 5 bases. Germline CDR1 and CDR2: SQVTM and ANQGSEA. V was trimmed by 7 bases and J by 5 bases, leaving 12 bases between them. The CDR3 loop spans 11 amino acids. CDR3 sequence (DNA): TGCAGCGATCCCGGGACCAACGAGCAGTACTTC. Translation: CSDPGTNEQYF.

The table lists this clonotype with many counts. The chain employs TRBV29-1 and TRBJ2-5; 7 nucleotides align to TRBD1. The CDR3 is made up of 13 amino acids. Trimming took 7 bases from V and 5 from J; bases not matched to a gene: 10. Germline assignment: CDR1 SQVTM and CDR2 ANQGSEA. This chain's CDR3 is CSARQGPTETQYF. The CDR3, as DNA: TGCAGCGCCCGACAGGGACCGACGGAGACCCAGTACTTC.

There are a few counts of this clonotype. The rearrangement uses TRBV27 and TRBJ2-7; possible D gene TRBD2, 5 bases. Trimming pared 6 bases from V and 7 bases from J, leaving 22 bases between. CDR3 size: 15 residues. The germline V gene encodes CDR1 MNHEY and CDR2 SMNVEV (reference sequence). DNA for the CDR3: TGTGCCAGCAGCTCCCTGGGTCTAGCTGACGGAGAGCAGTACTTC. Its protein product is CASSSLGLADGEQYF.

This sequence joins TRBV24-1 and TRBJ1-5; D not certain. CDR1 and CDR2 (germline): KGHDR, SFDVKD. Between the trimmed V and J ends, which lost 0 bases and 3 bases, there was a span of 8 bases. CDR3 size: 15 residues. CDR3 loop: CATSDLRGSNQPQHF. CDR3 bases: TGTGCCACCAGTGATTTGCGGGGATCCAATCAGCCCCAGCATTTT.

This clonotype was counted at least ten times. V usage is TRBV2 and J usage is TRBJ1-2; a possible D gene is TRBD1 (5 bases). Trimming stripped 4 bases from V and 3 bases from J, with 9 bases between. The CDR3 extends over 13 amino acids. Germline loops: CDR1 SNHLY, CDR2 FYNNEI. CDR3 amino acids: CASSGSQDYGYTF. The DNA of the CDR3 is TGTGCCAGCAGTGGGTCACAGGACTATGGCTACACCTTC.

The DNA of the CDR3 is TGCGCCAGCAGCTTAAGTCCACGGGCGATGGGGTTCCAAGAGACCCAGTACTTC. It yields the protein CASSLSPRAMGFQETQYF. This sequence joins TRBV5-1 and TRBJ2-5; D remains ambiguous. The CDR3 has 18 residues. The germline V gene encodes CDR1 SGHRS and CDR2 YFSETQ. Trimming took off 2 bases at V and 1 base at J, with 21 bases between the two ends.

DNA of the CDR3: TGTGCCAGCAGCCCCACAGGGGGCCCCACCTACGAGCAGTACTTC. Its translation is CASSPTGGPTYEQYF. The chain uses TRBV12-3 or TRBV12-4 and TRBJ2-7, with 9 bases lining up with TRBD1. After removal of 6 bases from V and 2 bases from J, the junction contained 8 bases not matched to a gene. The CDR3 consists of 15 residues.

This clonotype was picked up many times. This sequence joins TRBV29-1 and TRBJ2-2; perhaps TRBD2 as D (6 bases). The CDR3 is made up of 14 amino acids. V dropped 3 bases and J dropped 1 base, with 9 bases sitting between them. CDR1 and CDR2 (germline): SQVTM, ANQGSEA. As DNA, the CDR3 is TGCAGCGTTGAGGCGGGAAAGAACACCGGGGAGCTGTTTTTT. This encodes CSVEAGKNTGELFF.

This clonotype was seen repeatedly, ten times or more. This chain joins TRBV29-1 and TRBJ1-1, with D possibly TRBD1 on 5 matching bases. In germline, CDR1 is SQVTM, CDR2 ANQGSEA. The CDR3 is made up of 13 amino acids. V was cut by 2 bases and J by 3 bases, with 10 bases left in between. CDR3 DNA: TGCAGCGTTGAACTCAGGGCGGACACTGAAGCTTTCTTT. Amino acids: CSVELRADTEAFF.

This clonotype was seen ten or more times. As DNA, the CDR3 is TGCGCCAGCAGCGCGCCGAGAGGTGGCTACACCTTC. It specifies CASSAPRGGYTF. This chain links TRBV5-1 with TRBJ1-2; D call uncertain. Trimming took off 4 bases at V and 7 bases at J, with 11 bases between the two ends. CDR1 is SGHRS and CDR2 is YFSETQ in the germline V gene. This CDR3 contains 12 residues.

This clonotype was recorded at least ten times. V gene TRBV28 combines with J gene TRBJ2-7, with 10 bases matching TRBD1. The CDR3 contains 14 residues. The trim removed 6 bases at V and 5 bases at J, leaving 7 bases unmatched. Germline V gene data show CDR1 as MDHEN and CDR2 as SYDVKM. Here the CDR3 reads CASSPGTGVNEQYF. DNA for the CDR3: TGTGCCAGCAGCCCCGGGACAGGGGTCAACGAGCAGTACTTC.

The chain recombines TRBV30 with TRBJ2-5; D is unclear. CDR1 GTSNPN and CDR2 SVGIG come from the germline V gene (reference sequence). Deletions cut 0 bases from V and 4 bases from J, with 9 bases between. The CDR3 sequence is 13 residues long. The CDR3 loop is CAWSVWDGETQYF. As DNA, the CDR3 is TGTGCCTGGAGTGTATGGGATGGAGAGACCCAGTACTTC.

This rearrangement joins TRBV6-5 to TRBJ2-5; TRBD1 aligns across 7 bases. With 4 bases clipped from V and 4 bases from J, the junction kept 12 bases outside the gene matches. Germline V gives CDR1 MNHEY, CDR2 SVGAGI. The CDR3 runs 16 residues. DNA for the CDR3: TGTGCCAGCAGTTCTCGACTGGACAGGATCAGAGAGACCCAGTACTTC. Translation gives CASSSRLDRIRETQYF.

This clonotype appeared a few times. V gene TRBV6-1 combines with J gene TRBJ1-6; TRBD1 matches at 10 bases. The V gene end was trimmed by 6 bases and the J gene end by 8 bases; junction bases not matched to a gene: 4. The germline V gene has CDR1 MNHNS and CDR2 SASEGT. This CDR3 comprises 14 residues. Written as DNA, the CDR3 is TGTGCCAGCAGACCCGGGACAGGGGATTCACCCCTCCACTTT. Protein product: CASRPGTGDSPLHF.

This sequence joins TRBV28 and TRBJ2-7, with 9 nucleotides matching TRBD2. CDR3 length equals 16 residues. The V and J ends lost 2 bases and 0 bases, in that order; junction bases with no gene match: 5. In germline, CDR1 is MDHEN, CDR2 SYDVKM. CDR3 protein: CASSLVAGGNSYEQYF. In DNA form, the CDR3 reads TGTGCCAGCAGTTTAGTTGCGGGAGGGAACTCCTACGAGCAGTACTTC.

This clonotype was counted a single time. A much larger clone lies a single base off, so this may be a read error. The chain is built from TRBV6-2 or TRBV6-3 and TRBJ2-7, with TRBD2 identical over 7 bases. From germline, CDR1 is MNHEY and CDR2 SVGEGT. The CDR3 loop spans 15 amino acids. The DNA for the CDR3 is TGTGCCAGCAGTGCCCGGGACTACCCAACCTACGAGCGGTACTTC. Translation gives CASSARDYPTYERYF.